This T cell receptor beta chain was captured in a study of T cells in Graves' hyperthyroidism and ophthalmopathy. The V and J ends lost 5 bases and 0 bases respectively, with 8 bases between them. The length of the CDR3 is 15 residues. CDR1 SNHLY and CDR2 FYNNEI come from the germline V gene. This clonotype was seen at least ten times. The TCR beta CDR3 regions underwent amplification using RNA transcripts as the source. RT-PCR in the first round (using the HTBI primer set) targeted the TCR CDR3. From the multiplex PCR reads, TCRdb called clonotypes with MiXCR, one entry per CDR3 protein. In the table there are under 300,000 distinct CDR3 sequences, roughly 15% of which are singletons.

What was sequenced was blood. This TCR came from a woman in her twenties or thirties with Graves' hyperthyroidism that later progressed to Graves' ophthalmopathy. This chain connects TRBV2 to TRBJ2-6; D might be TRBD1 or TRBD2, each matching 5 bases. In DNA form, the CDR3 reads TGTGCCAGCAGTTCAGGGAGCTCTGGGGCCAACGTCCTGACTTTC. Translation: CASSSGSSGANVLTF.